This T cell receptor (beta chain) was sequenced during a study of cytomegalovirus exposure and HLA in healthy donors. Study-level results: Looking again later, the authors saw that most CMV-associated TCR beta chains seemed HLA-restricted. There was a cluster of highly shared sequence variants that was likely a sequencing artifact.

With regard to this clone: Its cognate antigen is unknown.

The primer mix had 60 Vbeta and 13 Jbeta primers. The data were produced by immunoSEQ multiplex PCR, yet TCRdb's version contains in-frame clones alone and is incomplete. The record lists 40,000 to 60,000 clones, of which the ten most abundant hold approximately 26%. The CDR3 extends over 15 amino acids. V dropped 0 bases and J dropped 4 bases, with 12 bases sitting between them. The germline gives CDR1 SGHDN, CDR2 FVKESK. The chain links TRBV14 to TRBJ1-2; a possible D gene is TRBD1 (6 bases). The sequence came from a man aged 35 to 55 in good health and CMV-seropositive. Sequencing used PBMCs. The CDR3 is CASSQERTASYGYTF. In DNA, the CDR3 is TGTGCCAGCAGCCAAGAGAGGACAGCCTCCTATGGCTACACCTTC.